The rows below give T cell receptor beta chains drawn from one sample of a study of cytomegalovirus exposure and HLA in healthy donors. The protocol was immunoSEQ multiplex PCR, while the TCRdb copy is restricted to in-frame clones and leaves out a portion. The sample lists about 160,000 clones; about four fifths were seen once. The sample taken for sequencing was PBMCs. The receptor set was obtained from a male donor in good health and CMV-seropositive. Each CDR3 is given with its conserved first and last residue. The order of the fields is D gene, clone size, V gene, J gene, CDR3 DNA, CDR3 protein. A D gene is named only where the DNA matches it firmly. Size is stated for part of the rows, as once, few or many counts, or as a class when the clone is expanded.

D: TRBD2; size: .; V: TRBV5-1; J: TRBJ2-1; DNA: TGCGCCAGCAGTAGCGGGAGGTCAGGTACTGAGCAGTTCTTC; CDR3: CASSSGRSGTEQFF
D: .; size: .; V: TRBV7-7; J: TRBJ2-7; DNA: TGTGCCAGCAGCTTAGCGAGGGACTACGAGCAGTACTTC; CDR3: CASSLARDYEQYF
D: TRBD1; size: .; V: TRBV2; J: TRBJ1-1; DNA: TGTGCCAGCAGTAAGGACAGGGGGCGGGAGGGCACTGAAGCTTTCTTT; CDR3: CASSKDRGREGTEAFF
D: .; size: .; V: TRBV7-8; J: TRBJ2-7; DNA: TGTGCCAGCAGCATATTAGAGTCTAGCGAGCAGTACTTC; CDR3: CASSILESSEQYF
D: .; size: .; V: TRBV27; J: TRBJ2-7; DNA: TGTGCCAGCAGTTTCACCGGACAGTACGAGCAGTACTTC; CDR3: CASSFTGQYEQYF
D: TRBD2; size: .; V: TRBV7-9; J: TRBJ2-5; DNA: TGTGCCAGCAGCTTAGCGCGACTAGCGGGAGAAGAGACCCAGTACTTC; CDR3: CASSLARLAGEETQYF
D: TRBD2; size: .; V: TRBV4-3; J: TRBJ2-1; DNA: TGCGCCAGCAGCGCCGGGACCTCCGGGACTAGCGGCTACAATGAGCAGTTCTTC; CDR3: CASSAGTSGTSGYNEQFF
D: .; size: few; V: TRBV7-2; J: TRBJ1-6; DNA: TGTGCCAGCAGCAGTTTCGGGGGTGGTAATTCACCCCTCCACTTT; CDR3: CASSSFGGGNSPLHF
D: .; size: .; V: TRBV27; J: TRBJ2-7; DNA: TGTGCCAGCAGTTTAGGCGCGGGAAGGTACGAGCAGTACTTC; CDR3: CASSLGAGRYEQYF
D: .; size: .; V: TRBV10-2; J: TRBJ1-5; DNA: TGCGCCAGCAGTGGGCCTCAGGGGACGGGTCAGCCCCAGCATTTT; CDR3: CASSGPQGTGQPQHF
D: TRBD1; size: .; V: TRBV19; J: TRBJ1-2; DNA: TGTGCCAGTAGTGGGTCCGGGACAGTAACCTTTGGCGGGGGCTACACCTTC; CDR3: CASSGSGTVTFGGGYTF
D: TRBD1; size: .; V: TRBV28; J: TRBJ1-1; DNA: TGTGCCAGCAGTTTATACGGGGACAGGGTCAGGGTCACTGAAGCTTTCTTT; CDR3: CASSLYGDRVRVTEAFF
D: TRBD1; size: .; V: TRBV2; J: TRBJ2-5; DNA: TGTGCCAGCAGTGGGGACAGGGCATGGTACTTC; CDR3: CASSGDRAWYF
D: .; size: once; V: TRBV7-8; J: TRBJ1-6; DNA: TGTGCCAGCAGCTTAGCAAACAGCAGAATTAATTCACCCCTCCACTTT; CDR3: CASSLANSRINSPLHF
D: .; size: .; V: TRBV30; J: TRBJ2-7; DNA: TGTGCCTGGCAGAGAATCGACAGCCACCTCGAACAGTACTTC; CDR3: CAWQRIDSHLEQYF
D: .; size: .; V: TRBV19; J: TRBJ2-1; DNA: TGTGCCAGTAGTACTCAGATCGGGACTTACAAAAATGAGCAGTTCTTC; CDR3: CASSTQIGTYKNEQFF
D: TRBD1; size: .; V: TRBV6-1; J: TRBJ1-2; DNA: TGTGCCAGCCTACCGGGACAGGGGGTTTGGGTGAGGACCTTC; CDR3: CASLPGQGVWVRTF
D: TRBD1; size: .; V: TRBV7-2; J: TRBJ2-2; DNA: TGTGCCAGCAGCTTATTGGCGACAGGGGGCGCCACCGGGGAGCTGTTTTTT; CDR3: CASSLLATGGATGELFF
D: .; size: .; V: TRBV7-6; J: TRBJ1-5; DNA: TGTGCCAGCAGCATATCCCTAGGTCAGCCCCAGCATTTT; CDR3: CASSISLGQPQHF
D: TRBD1; size: .; V: TRBV5-1; J: TRBJ2-7; DNA: TGCGCCAGCAGCTTGAAACAGGGGGCAGGGGAGCAGTACTTC; CDR3: CASSLKQGAGEQYF
D: .; size: .; V: TRBV5-1; J: TRBJ1-2; DNA: TGCGCCAGCAGCTTGAATACAGAGTCCAACTCCTATGGCTACACCTTC; CDR3: CASSLNTESNSYGYTF
D: .; size: .; V: TRBV11-2; J: TRBJ2-7; DNA: TGTGCCAGCAGCTTCACAGGGTCCTTCTACGAGCAGTACTTC; CDR3: CASSFTGSFYEQYF
D: TRBD2; size: .; V: TRBV4-1; J: TRBJ2-1; DNA: TGCGCCAGCAGCCAAGTATCGGCCGGACTAGCGGGGGCCGAGCAGTTCTTC; CDR3: CASSQVSAGLAGAEQFF
D: TRBD2; size: .; V: TRBV5-5; J: TRBJ2-7; DNA: TGTGCCAGCAGCTTACTAGCGGGGAACTACGAGCAGTACTTC; CDR3: CASSLLAGNYEQYF
D: .; size: .; V: TRBV5-1; J: TRBJ2-3; DNA: TGCGCCAGCAGCTTGGATGTGACAATCCGGGATACGCAGTATTTT; CDR3: CASSLDVTIRDTQYF
D: TRBD1; size: .; V: TRBV5-1; J: TRBJ1-2; DNA: TGCGCCAGCAGCTTGGCCCCACAGGGGATTAACTATGGCTACACCTTC; CDR3: CASSLAPQGINYGYTF
D: .; size: .; V: TRBV4-1; J: TRBJ1-5; DNA: TGCGCCAGCAGCCTCCGAGACGGGAACCATCAGCCCCAGCATTTT; CDR3: CASSLRDGNHQPQHF
D: .; size: .; V: TRBV9; J: TRBJ1-1; DNA: TGTGCCAGCAGCGTAAGTAGGAACACTGAAGCTTTCTTT; CDR3: CASSVSRNTEAFF
D: .; size: .; V: TRBV27; J: TRBJ2-7; DNA: TGTGCCAGCAGTTTCAGGGGTTTGACTTACTACGAGCAGTACTTC; CDR3: CASSFRGLTYYEQYF
D: .; size: .; V: TRBV7-2; J: TRBJ2-3; DNA: TGTGCCAGCAGCCCCGGGGGAGCAAGCACAGATACGCAGTATTTT; CDR3: CASSPGGASTDTQYF
D: .; size: .; V: TRBV5-1; J: TRBJ2-3; DNA: TGCGCCAGCAGCTTGGTGCGAGGGTCAAGGAGCATTTACACAGATACGCAGTATTTT; CDR3: CASSLVRGSRSIYTDTQYF